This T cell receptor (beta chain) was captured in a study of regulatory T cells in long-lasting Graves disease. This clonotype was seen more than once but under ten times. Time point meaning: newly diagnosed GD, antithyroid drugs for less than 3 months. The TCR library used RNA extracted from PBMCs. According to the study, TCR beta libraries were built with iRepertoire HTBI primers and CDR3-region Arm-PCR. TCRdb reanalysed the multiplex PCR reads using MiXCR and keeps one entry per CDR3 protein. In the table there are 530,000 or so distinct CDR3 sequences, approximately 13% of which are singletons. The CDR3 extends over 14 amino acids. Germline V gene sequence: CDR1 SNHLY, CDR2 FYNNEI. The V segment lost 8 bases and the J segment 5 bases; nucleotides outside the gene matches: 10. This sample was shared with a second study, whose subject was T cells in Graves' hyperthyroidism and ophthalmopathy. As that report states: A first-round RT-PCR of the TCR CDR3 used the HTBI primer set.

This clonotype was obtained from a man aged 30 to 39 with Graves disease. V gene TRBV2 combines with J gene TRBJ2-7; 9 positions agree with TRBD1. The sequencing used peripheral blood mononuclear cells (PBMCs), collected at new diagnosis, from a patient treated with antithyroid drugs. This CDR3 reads CASVVGTGSNEQYF. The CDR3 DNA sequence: TGTGCCAGCGTGGTCGGGACAGGGAGCAACGAGCAGTACTTC.